The rows below give T cell receptor beta chains drawn from one sample of a study of memory CD4+ T cells and cytomegalovirus serostatus. The repertoire was sequenced with immunoSEQ multiplex PCR; TCRdb's copy has only in-frame clones and lacks some. The sample has 50,000 or so clones, approximately 80% seen once. The specimen was memory CD4+ T cells from blood. These receptors all stem from an adult in good health and CMV-seronegative. Each CDR3 is given with its conserved first and last residue. A D gene is named only where the DNA matches it firmly. Size is stated for part of the rows, as once, few or many counts, or as a class when the clone is expanded.

len	j_gene	d_gene	abundance	v_gene	CDR3aa	CDR3nt
13	TRBJ1-2	-	-	TRBV29-1	CSVEPGRLYGYTF	TGCAGCGTTGAGCCGGGACGGCTCTATGGCTACACCTTC
13	TRBJ2-7	-	-	TRBV2	CASNRDQDYEQYF	TGTGCCAGCAACAGGGACCAAGACTACGAGCAGTACTTC
15	TRBJ1-2	-	-	TRBV7-9	CASSLGGVLTYGYTF	TGTGCCAGCAGCTTAGGGGGAGTGCTGACCTATGGCTACACCTTC
17	TRBJ2-1	-	-	TRBV1	CTSSAEGLRRSYNEQFF	TGCACCAGCAGCGCGGAGGGACTTAGGAGGTCCTACAATGAGCAGTTCTTC
15	TRBJ1-1	TRBD1	-	TRBV5-4	CASSPRQGINTEAFF	TGTGCCAGCAGCCCGCGACAGGGGATAAACACTGAAGCTTTCTTT
13	TRBJ2-2	-	few	TRBV11-2	CASSRVPTGELFF	TGTGCCAGCAGTCGAGTCCCGACCGGGGAGCTGTTTTTT
16	TRBJ2-2	-	once	TRBV5-1	CASRAGTSFDTGELFF	TGCGCCAGCAGAGCCGGGACATCCTTTGACACCGGGGAGCTGTTTTTT
14	TRBJ1-2	-	-	TRBV2	CASRRQQTNYGYTF	TGTGCCAGCAGGAGACAGCAGACTAACTATGGCTACACCTTC
13	TRBJ2-7	-	few	TRBV19	CASSMSRASEQYF	TGTGCCAGTAGTATGAGCAGGGCAAGCGAGCAGTACTTC
12	TRBJ1-1	TRBD1	-	TRBV19	CASSVPRGAAFF	TGTGCCAGTAGCGTTCCCAGGGGGGCAGCTTTCTTT
14	TRBJ1-2	-	-	TRBV7-2	CASSLEGGGYGYTF	TGTGCCAGCAGCTTAGAGGGGGGCGGGTATGGCTACACCTTC
12	TRBJ2-5	-	once	TRBV2	CASSGGQRTQYF	TGTGCCAGCAGTGGAGGTCAAAGGACCCAGTACTTC
12	TRBJ1-2	-	-	TRBV28	CASSWGGYGYTF	TGTGCCAGCAGTTGGGGCGGCTATGGCTACACCTTC
14	TRBJ1-3	-	few	TRBV5-6	CASSLAHSGNTIYF	TGTGCCAGCAGCTTAGCTCACTCTGGAAACACCATATATTTT
14	TRBJ1-1	-	-	TRBV18	CASSPSTADTEAFF	TGTGCCAGCTCACCAAGTACAGCAGACACTGAAGCTTTCTTT
14	TRBJ2-7	-	-	TRBV7-2	CASSLVRDEHEQYF	TGTGCCAGCAGCTTAGTCCGGGATGAGCACGAGCAGTACTTC
15	TRBJ1-1	-	-	TRBV15	CATSRTGHLNTEAFF	TGTGCCACCAGCCGCACCGGACACCTGAACACTGAAGCTTTCTTT
16	TRBJ2-7	TRBD2	-	TRBV6-5	CASSSPGGSSSYEQYF	TGTGCCAGCAGTTCCCCGGGGGGTAGTAGCTCCTACGAGCAGTACTTC
13	TRBJ1-2	-	few	TRBV2	CASGRSLNYGYTF	TGTGCCAGTGGTCGGTCCCTTAACTATGGCTACACCTTC
14	TRBJ2-5	TRBD1	-	TRBV30	CAWSRDRGLGEQYF	TGTGCCTGGAGTCGGGACAGGGGGCTTGGAGAGCAGTACTTC
15	TRBJ2-2	TRBD1	-	TRBV6-6	CASISGQGYTGELFF	TGTGCCAGCATATCGGGACAGGGCTACACCGGGGAGCTGTTTTTT
13	TRBJ2-7	-	-	TRBV10-2	CASMTRSQGEQYF	TGCGCCAGCATGACGCGGAGCCAGGGGGAGCAGTACTTC